These 27 T cell receptor beta chains were all obtained from the same sample, sequenced in a study of blood T cell repertoires in COVID-19. The method was immunoSEQ multiplex PCR; TCRdb's version includes in-frame clones alone and lacks a portion of them. The repertoire has approximately 93,000 clones, about nine tenths of them found once; the top ten carry around a quarter. Sequences were obtained from peripheral blood. The receptors come from a man in his forties or fifties with active or convalescent COVID-19.

V usage is TRBV5-4 and J usage is TRBJ2-3, with TRBD2 identical over 9 bases. CDR1 and CDR2 (germline): SGHNT, YYREEE (reference sequence). The J segment lost 6 bases and the V segment lost 3 bases, leaving 11 bases of the junction unmatched. The CDR3 loop spans 16 amino acids. This CDR3 is CASSSVIAGAIDTQYF. Written as DNA, the CDR3 is TGTGCCAGCAGCTCCGTTATAGCGGGAGCAATCGATACGCAGTATTTT.

The table lists this clone with a few counts. The genes are TRBV10-3 and TRBJ1-1; possible D gene TRBD1, 5 bases. CDR3 length: 12 residues. Trimming removed 4 bases from V and 9 bases from J, with 12 bases in between. Germline-derived CDR1 and CDR2 are ENHRY and SYGVKD. This chain's CDR3 is CAISVDQGKAFF. For the CDR3, the DNA is TGTGCCATCAGTGTCGACCAGGGAAAAGCTTTCTTT.

The rearrangement links TRBV19 to TRBJ1-1; weak D call: TRBD1 (5 bases). The CDR3 is 15 residues long. In germline, CDR1 is LNHDA, CDR2 SQIVND (reference sequence). The V and J ends lost 4 bases and 1 base respectively, with 13 bases between them. As DNA, the CDR3 is TGTGCCAGTAGTACCTCGGGGGGTTGGAACACTGAAGCTTTCTTT. Amino acids: CASSTSGGWNTEAFF.

J is TRBJ1-2 and V is TRBV10-3, with D tentatively TRBD1 (6 bases). Germline V gene data show CDR1 as ENHRY and CDR2 as SYGVKD. The CDR3 runs to 13 residues. V lost 3 bases to trimming and J lost 3 bases, with 8 bases between them. CDR3: CAISDRGDYGYTF. DNA for the CDR3: TGTGCCATCAGTGACAGGGGAGACTATGGCTACACCTTC.

The chain couples TRBV4-2 to TRBJ1-4, with TRBD1 matching over 7 bases. Per germline, CDR1 LGHNA and CDR2 YNFKEQ. This CDR3 comprises 16 residues. The trim removed 1 base at V and 5 bases at J, leaving 7 bases unmatched. In nucleotides, the CDR3 is TGTGCCAGCAGCCAAGGTCCCGGGACAGAGAATGAAAAACTGTTTTTT. It encodes CASSQGPGTENEKLFF.

The genes are TRBV21-1 and TRBJ2-7; the DNA was not compared with TRBD1, the D call given in the table. TRBV21-1 is termed a pseudogene. The CDR3 has 16 amino acids. In DNA, the CDR3 is TGTGCCAGCAGCAAACGTCCAGGACACAGTTCCTACGAGCAGTACTTC. Translation gives CASSKRPGHSSYEQYF.

The sample holds a few counts of this clone. V gene TRBV2 combines with J gene TRBJ2-7; no definite D call. The CDR3 length is 12 residues. Germline values: CDR1 SNHLY, CDR2 FYNNEI. Trimming shortened V by 5 bases and J by 0 bases, and 5 bases separated the two germline ends. The CDR3 nucleotides read TGTGCCAGCAGTCCCTCCTCCTACGAGCAGTACTTC. Protein product: CASSPSSYEQYF.

Of note for this clone: This same CDR3 is encoded by further DNA sequences in the sample. The chain joins TRBV19 to TRBJ2-1; 8 nucleotides line up with TRBD1. The germline V gene encodes CDR1 LNHDA and CDR2 SQIVND (reference sequence). There are 14 residues in the CDR3. V dropped 5 bases and J dropped 2; count of bases not matched to a gene: 2. The CDR3 DNA follows: TGTGCCAGTAGTCGGACAGGGCCCTACAATGAGCAGTTCTTC. Translated: CASSRTGPYNEQFF.

This rearrangement joins TRBV4-3 to TRBJ1-1, with 7 nucleotides matching TRBD1. The CDR3 is made up of 16 amino acids. V lost 0 bases, J lost 11 bases, and 15 bases stayed unmatched. The germline V gene has CDR1 LGHNA and CDR2 YSLEER. CDR3 loop: CASSQEKGLGQLVAFF. CDR3 in DNA: TGCGCCAGCAGCCAAGAAAAGGGGTTGGGACAGCTCGTGGCTTTCTTT.

The V and J genes are TRBV14 and TRBJ2-5; D uncertain. The germline V and J ends were trimmed by 2 bases and 6 bases, with 4 bases remaining between them. Germline V gene data show CDR1 as SGHDN and CDR2 as FVKESK. The CDR3 has 11 residues. The CDR3 loop is CASSQSKTQYF. The CDR3 DNA is TGTGCCAGCAGCCAATCCAAGACCCAGTACTTC.

V and J are TRBV19 and TRBJ2-3; D is possibly TRBD1 (5 bases). The CDR3 extends over 13 amino acids. CDR1 and CDR2 (germline): LNHDA, SQIVND (reference sequence). With 5 bases removed from V and 6 bases from J, the gap between germline ends came to 12 bases. This CDR3 reads CASSGASRDTQYF. The DNA for the CDR3 is TGTGCCAGTAGTGGGGCCTCTAGGGATACGCAGTATTTT.

V is TRBV2 and J is TRBJ1-6; tentatively, D is TRBD1 (5 bases). V lost 7 bases to trimming and J lost 9 bases, with 10 bases between them. Germline CDR1 SNHLY, CDR2 FYNNEI. This CDR3 has 12 amino acids. The CDR3 coding sequence is TGTGCCAGCAAGTCAGGGCCTTCACCCCTCCACTTT. Its translation is CASKSGPSPLHF.

J is TRBJ1-2 and V is TRBV5-1; D uncertain. V lost 5 bases, J lost 6 bases, and 14 bases lay in between. This CDR3 comprises 13 residues. Per germline, CDR1 SGHRS and CDR2 YFSETQ. This CDR3 is CASRRTPINGYTF. The CDR3 bases are TGCGCCAGCAGACGGACTCCTATCAATGGCTACACCTTC.

The V and J genes are TRBV7-2 and TRBJ2-5, with D possibly being TRBD2 (7 bases). The V and J ends lost 1 base and 5 bases respectively, with 17 bases between them. Germline loops: CDR1 SGHTA, CDR2 FQGNSA. This CDR3 is 16 amino acids long. This chain's CDR3 is CASSLGSWGGEETQYF. CDR3 in DNA: TGTGCCAGCAGCTTAGGGAGCTGGGGGGGCGAGGAGACCCAGTACTTC.

The chain joins TRBV5-1 to TRBJ2-1; TRBD1 matches 8 bases. Germline V gene sequence: CDR1 SGHRS, CDR2 YFSETQ. The CDR3 is 15 amino acids. J was trimmed by 8 bases and V by 2 bases; bases with no gene match: 9. The CDR3 region has the DNA TGCGCCAGCAGCTTAGACAGGGGTGTAATTGATGAGCAGTTCTTC. Translation: CASSLDRGVIDEQFF. Variable domain in full (rest from reference TRBV5-1 and TRBJ2-1): KAGVTQTPRYLIKTRGQQVTLSCSPISGHRSVSWYQQTPGQGLQFLFEYFSETQRNKGNFPGRFSGRQFSNSRSEMNVSTLELGDSALYLCASSLDRGVIDEQFFGPGTRLTVL.

The sample holds a few counts of this clone. The chain is built from TRBV5-1 and TRBJ1-1; maybe TRBD1 (5 bases). Germline V gene lookup returns CDR1 SGHRS and CDR2 YFSETQ. Trimming cost V 0 bases and J 10 bases, with 13 bases left between them. The CDR3 is made up of 13 amino acids. The DNA of the CDR3 is TGCGCCAGCAGCTTGGAGGGGAAACGGGTAGCTTTCTTT. Its translation is CASSLEGKRVAFF.

The rearrangement uses TRBV6-5 and TRBJ1-2; 10 bases match TRBD1. This CDR3 is 14 amino acids long. V gave up 6 bases and J gave up 8 bases; unmatched junction bases: 9. In germline, CDR1 is MNHEY, CDR2 SVGAGI. In DNA form, the CDR3 reads TGTGCCAGCAGGACCGGGACAGGGGTCGAAGGCTACACCTTC. As protein: CASRTGTGVEGYTF.

The gene calls are TRBV15 and TRBJ2-7; 9 bases align to TRBD2. Unmatched junction bases numbered 7, after V lost 2 bases and J lost 5 bases. The CDR3 length is 15 residues. Germline V CDR1 and CDR2: LNHNV, YYDKDF (reference sequence). Written as DNA, the CDR3 is TGTGCCACCAGCAGATTAGCGGGAGTCTTGCACGAGCAGTACTTC. It codes for CATSRLAGVLHEQYF.

The chain couples TRBV6-5 to TRBJ2-7, with a weak D call TRBD2 (5 bases). V gave up 7 bases and J gave up 0 bases, with 13 bases separating them. The CDR3 is made up of 14 amino acids. CDR1 and CDR2 (germline): MNHEY, SVGAGI. CDR3 loop: CASIWETSSYEQYF. CDR3 nucleotides: TGTGCCAGCATTTGGGAGACAAGCTCCTACGAGCAGTACTTC.

The genes are TRBV6-6 and TRBJ2-7, with 10 bases identical to TRBD1. Germline CDR1 reads MNHNY; CDR2 reads SVGAGI (reference sequence). CDR3 size: 15 residues. The V segment lost 4 bases and the J segment 4 bases; nucleotides outside the gene matches: 7. The CDR3 DNA is TGTGCCAGCAGTTTCCCCGGGACAGGGGCTTACGAGCAGTACTTC. Encoded protein: CASSFPGTGAYEQYF.

V gene TRBV7-6 combines with J gene TRBJ2-5; 9 bases map to TRBD1. The J segment lost 2 bases and the V segment lost 5 bases, leaving 9 bases of the junction unmatched. Germline CDR1 and CDR2: SGHVS and FNYEAQ. The CDR3 covers 16 residues. CDR3 sequence reads: CASSLGTGIWQETQYF. The CDR3 bases are TGTGCCAGCAGCCTTGGGACAGGGATTTGGCAAGAGACCCAGTACTTC.

The chain uses TRBV15 and TRBJ1-4; 9 nucleotides align to TRBD1. There are 17 residues in the CDR3. Trimming at V came to 1 base and at J to 7 bases, leaving 10 bases not matched to a gene. CDR1 is LNHNV, CDR2 YYDKDF, per germline (reference sequence). The DNA for the CDR3 is TGTGCCACCAGCAGAGGATCTAACAGGGGGCGCGGTGAAAAACTGTTTTTT. Its protein product is CATSRGSNRGRGEKLFF.

This clone occurred a few times. The J gene is TRBJ2-1, the V gene TRBV19; TRBD2 is a possible D gene (5 bases). The CDR3 is made up of 15 amino acids. V shed 3 bases and J shed 0 bases, with 9 bases lying between them. Looked up from germline, CDR1 is LNHDA and CDR2 is SQIVND (reference sequence). CDR3 in DNA: TGTGCCAGTAGTATCCCGGGGAGCTCCTACAATGAGCAGTTCTTC. Its protein is CASSIPGSSYNEQFF.

The genes are TRBV15 and TRBJ1-1; D gene unclear. The V gene's germline CDR1 is LNHNV and CDR2 YYDKDF (reference sequence). Deletions cut 0 bases from V and 1 base from J, with 9 bases between. The CDR3 consists of 15 residues. CDR3 sequence reads: CATSRDRAGNTEAFF. The DNA for the CDR3 is TGTGCCACCAGCAGAGATAGGGCGGGGAACACTGAAGCTTTCTTT.

CDR3 residues: CASSSSGGGYTEAFF. The CDR3 coding sequence is TGTGCCAGCAGCTCATCAGGGGGCGGGTACACTGAAGCTTTCTTT. This sequence joins TRBV7-8 and TRBJ1-1; 8 bases are a match to TRBD1. Germline CDR1 reads SGHVS; CDR2 reads FQNEAQ. The CDR3 is made up of 15 amino acids. The V gene end was trimmed by 4 bases and the J gene end by 3 bases; junction bases not matched to a gene: 7.

The chain has TRBV7-8 and TRBJ1-5; possibly TRBD1 for D (5 bases). This CDR3 comprises 20 residues. Germline V gene sequence: CDR1 SGHVS, CDR2 FQNEAQ. V was cut by 1 base and J by 4 bases, with 26 bases left in between. CDR3 in amino acids: CASSLVGGQEAGFWNQPQHF. The CDR3 DNA reads TGTGCCAGCAGCTTAGTGGGAGGCCAAGAAGCAGGGTTTTGGAATCAGCCCCAGCATTTT.

This clone was counted a single time. This chain joins TRBV15 and TRBJ2-5; no clear D. The V end was cut by 0 bases, the J end by 5 bases, with 7 bases between. The CDR3 covers 13 residues. CDR1 is LNHNV and CDR2 is YYDKDF in the germline V gene (reference sequence). In nucleotides, the CDR3 is TGTGCCACCAGCAGAGATCAGGCGGAGACCCAGTACTTC. This encodes CATSRDQAETQYF.